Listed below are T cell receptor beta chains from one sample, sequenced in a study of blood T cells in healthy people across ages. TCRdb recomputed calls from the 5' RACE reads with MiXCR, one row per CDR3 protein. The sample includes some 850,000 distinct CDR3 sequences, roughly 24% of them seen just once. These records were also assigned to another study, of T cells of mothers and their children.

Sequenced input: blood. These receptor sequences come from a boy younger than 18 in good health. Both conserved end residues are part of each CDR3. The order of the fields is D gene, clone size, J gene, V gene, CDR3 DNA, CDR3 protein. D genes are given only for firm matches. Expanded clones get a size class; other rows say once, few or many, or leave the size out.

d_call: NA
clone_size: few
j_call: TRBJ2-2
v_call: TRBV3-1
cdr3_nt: TGTGCCAGCAGCCAAGAGGGGTACACCGGGGAGCTGTTTTTT
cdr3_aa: CASSQEGYTGELFF

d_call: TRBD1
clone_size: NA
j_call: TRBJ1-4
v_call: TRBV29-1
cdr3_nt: TGCAGCTATACAGGGGTTAATGAAAAACTGTTTTTT
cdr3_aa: CSYTGVNEKLFF

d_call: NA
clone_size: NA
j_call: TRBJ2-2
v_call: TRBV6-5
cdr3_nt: TGTGCCAGCACCTACATCCGGAACACCGGGGAGCTGTTTTTT
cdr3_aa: CASTYIRNTGELFF

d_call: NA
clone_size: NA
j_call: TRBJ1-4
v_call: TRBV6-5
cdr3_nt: TGTGCCAGCAGTTACTCCAGGACCTCTCCTCTCGTGGGGACTAATGAAAAACTGTTTTTT
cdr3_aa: CASSYSRTSPLVGTNEKLFF

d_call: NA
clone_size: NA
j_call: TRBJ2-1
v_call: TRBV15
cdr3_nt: TGTGCCACCAGCAGCAGGGTCAATGAGCAGTTCTTC
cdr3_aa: CATSSRVNEQFF

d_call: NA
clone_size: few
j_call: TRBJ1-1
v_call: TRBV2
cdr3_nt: TGTGCCAGCAGTGAAGCGTTCGCGGGGCCGAACACTGAAGCTTTCTTT
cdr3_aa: CASSEAFAGPNTEAFF

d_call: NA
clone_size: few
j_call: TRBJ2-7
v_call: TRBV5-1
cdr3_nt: TGCGCCAGCAGCTTGCATCAGGGCTACGAGCAGTACTTC
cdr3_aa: CASSLHQGYEQYF

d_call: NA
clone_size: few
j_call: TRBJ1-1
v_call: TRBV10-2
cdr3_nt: TGCGCCAGCAGGAGGAATTGGGCTGAAGCTTTCTTT
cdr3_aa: CASRRNWAEAFF

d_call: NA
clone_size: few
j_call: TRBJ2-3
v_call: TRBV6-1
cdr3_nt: TGTGCCAGCAGTGAAGCGGGCACAGATACGCAGTATTTT
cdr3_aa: CASSEAGTDTQYF

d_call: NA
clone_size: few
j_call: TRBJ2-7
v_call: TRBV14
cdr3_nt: TGTGCCAGCAGCCAAAGTCACGAGCAGTACTTC
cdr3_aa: CASSQSHEQYF

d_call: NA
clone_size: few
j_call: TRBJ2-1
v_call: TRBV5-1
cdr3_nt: TGCGCCAGCAGCTTGGGTGGTGGCAAGGGTTTGGGTTCCTACAATGAGCAGTTCTTC
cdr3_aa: CASSLGGGKGLGSYNEQFF

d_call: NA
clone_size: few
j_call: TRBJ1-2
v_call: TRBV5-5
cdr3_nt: TGTGCCAGCAGCCCTCAATTCGTTACAAATGGCTACACCTTC
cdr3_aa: CASSPQFVTNGYTF

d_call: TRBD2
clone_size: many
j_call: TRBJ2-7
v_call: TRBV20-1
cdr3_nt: TGCAGTGCTCGATTTCGACTAGCGGGGGCTCTTTGGAAGCAGTACTTC
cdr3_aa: CSARFRLAGALWKQYF

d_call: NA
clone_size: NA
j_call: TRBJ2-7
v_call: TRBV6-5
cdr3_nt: TGTGCCAGCAGTTACGGACACATCTACGAGCAGTACTTC
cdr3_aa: CASSYGHIYEQYF

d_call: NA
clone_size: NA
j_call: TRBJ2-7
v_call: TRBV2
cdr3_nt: TGTGCCAGCAGTGAACAGGTTTCGGGGGACGAGCAGTACTTC
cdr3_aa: CASSEQVSGDEQYF

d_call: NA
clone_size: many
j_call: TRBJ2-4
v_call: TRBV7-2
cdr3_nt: TGTGCCAGCAGCCAGGGGGGGAACATTCAGTACTTC
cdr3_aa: CASSQGGNIQYF

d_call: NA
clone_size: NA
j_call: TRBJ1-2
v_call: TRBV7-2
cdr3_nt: TGTGCCAGCAGCTTTCTAGGCAGGGGTGGTGGCTACACCTTC
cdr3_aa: CASSFLGRGGGYTF

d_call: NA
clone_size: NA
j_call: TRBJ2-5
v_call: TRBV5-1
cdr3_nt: TGCGCCACCGCCGCGGGAAGTCTGGAGACCCAGTACTTC
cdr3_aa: CATAAGSLETQYF

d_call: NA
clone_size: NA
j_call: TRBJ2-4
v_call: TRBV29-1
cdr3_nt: TGCAGCGTTTTCGGCCTGGGCCTAGCAGCAGCCAAAAACATTCAGTACTTC
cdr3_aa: CSVFGLGLAAAKNIQYF

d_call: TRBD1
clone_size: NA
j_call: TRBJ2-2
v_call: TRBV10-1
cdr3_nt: TGCGCCAGCAGTGAGGGGACAGGGCGTGCCGGGGAGCTGTTTTTT
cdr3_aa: CASSEGTGRAGELFF

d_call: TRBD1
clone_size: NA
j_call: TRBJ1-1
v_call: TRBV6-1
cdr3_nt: TGTGCCAGCAGAAAAGCAGGGGGCACTGAAGCTTTCTTT
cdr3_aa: CASRKAGGTEAFF

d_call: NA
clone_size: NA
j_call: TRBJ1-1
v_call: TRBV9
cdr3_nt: TGTGCCAGCAGCGTAGTGGCCGGGGTAGGCACTGAAGCTTTCTTT
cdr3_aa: CASSVVAGVGTEAFF

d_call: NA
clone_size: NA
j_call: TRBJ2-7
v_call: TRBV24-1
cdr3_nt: TGTGCCACCAGTGATCCCCTCGGCCACGAGCAGTACTTC
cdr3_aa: CATSDPLGHEQYF

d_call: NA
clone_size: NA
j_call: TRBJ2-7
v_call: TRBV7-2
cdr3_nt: TGTGCCAGCAGCTTAGATGCCCACGAGCAGTACTTC
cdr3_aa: CASSLDAHEQYF

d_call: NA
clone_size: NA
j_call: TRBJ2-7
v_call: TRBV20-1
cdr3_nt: TGCAGTGCTAGGGACCCTCACCAGGCTTCCTACGAGCAGTACTTC
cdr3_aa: CSARDPHQASYEQYF

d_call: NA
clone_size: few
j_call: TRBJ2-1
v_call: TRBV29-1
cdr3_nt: TGCAGCGCCGTTCAGTCCTTTGCAGGCAATGAGCAGTTCTTC
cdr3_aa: CSAVQSFAGNEQFF

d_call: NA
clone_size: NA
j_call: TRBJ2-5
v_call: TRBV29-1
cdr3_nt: TGCAGCGTTGGTTCCCAAGAGACCCAGTACTTC
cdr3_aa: CSVGSQETQYF

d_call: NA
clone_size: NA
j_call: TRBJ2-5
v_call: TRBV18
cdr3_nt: TGTGCCAGCTCACCATTCCCGGGACGCATACAAGAGACCCAGTACTTC
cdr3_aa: CASSPFPGRIQETQYF

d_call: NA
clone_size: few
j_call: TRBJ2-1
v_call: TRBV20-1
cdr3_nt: TGCAGTGCTAGGGGGACGGCCTACAATGAGCAGTTCTTC
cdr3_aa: CSARGTAYNEQFF

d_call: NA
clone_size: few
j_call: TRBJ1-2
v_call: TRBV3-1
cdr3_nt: TGTGCCAGCAGCTCCCATCGGACTGCCTCTACCTTC
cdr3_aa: CASSSHRTASTF

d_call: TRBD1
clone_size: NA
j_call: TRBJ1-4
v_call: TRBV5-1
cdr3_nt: TGCGCCAGCAGCTTGGCCGTCGGGACAGGGGGCGAAAAACTGTTTTTT
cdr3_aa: CASSLAVGTGGEKLFF

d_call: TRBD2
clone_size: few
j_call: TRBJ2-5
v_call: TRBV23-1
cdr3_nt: TGCGCCAGCCATCGCGGGGGGGCAGAGACCCAGTACTTC
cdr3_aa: CASHRGGAETQYF

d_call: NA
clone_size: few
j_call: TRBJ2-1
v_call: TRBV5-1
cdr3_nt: TGCGCCAGCAGCTTGACCCCACACAATGAGCAGTTCTTC
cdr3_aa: CASSLTPHNEQFF

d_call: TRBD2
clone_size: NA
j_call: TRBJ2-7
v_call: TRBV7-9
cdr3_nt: TGTGCCAGCAGCTTCGAACTAGCGGGGGCCGACTACGTGCAGTACTTC
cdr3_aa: CASSFELAGADYVQYF

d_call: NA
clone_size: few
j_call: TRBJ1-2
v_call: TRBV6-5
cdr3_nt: TGTGCCAGCAGTTACGACGGGCTCTATGGCTACACCTTC
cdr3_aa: CASSYDGLYGYTF

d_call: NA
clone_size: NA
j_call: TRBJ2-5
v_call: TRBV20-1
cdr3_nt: TGCAGTGCTAGAGGGGGGCCTACAGGGGAGACCCAGTACTTC
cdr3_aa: CSARGGPTGETQYF

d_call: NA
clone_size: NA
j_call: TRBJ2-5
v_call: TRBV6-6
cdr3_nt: TGTGCCAGCAGTTACCCCAGGAGGGGACACGAGACCCAGTACTTC
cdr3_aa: CASSYPRRGHETQYF

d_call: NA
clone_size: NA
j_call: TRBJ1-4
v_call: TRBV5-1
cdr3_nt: TGCGCCAGCAGCGGTGGGGAGTATCGCGGTGAAAAACTGTTTTTT
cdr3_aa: CASSGGEYRGEKLFF

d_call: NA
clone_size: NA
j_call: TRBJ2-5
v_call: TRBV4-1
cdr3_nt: TGCGCCAGCAGTCAGGGGTCAGACACACCACAAGAGACCCAGTACTTC
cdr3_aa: CASSQGSDTPQETQYF

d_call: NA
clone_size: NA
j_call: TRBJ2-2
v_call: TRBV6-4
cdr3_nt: TGTGCCAGCAGTGACGGAGGGGATGGCACCGGGGAGCTGTTTTTT
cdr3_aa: CASSDGGDGTGELFF

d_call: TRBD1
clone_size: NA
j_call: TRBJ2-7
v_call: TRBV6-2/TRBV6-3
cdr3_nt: TGTGCCAGCAGGAGGGACAGGGACGAGCAGTACTTC
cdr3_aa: CASRRDRDEQYF

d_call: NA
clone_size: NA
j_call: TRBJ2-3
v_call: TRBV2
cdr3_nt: TGTGCCAGCAGTGAAAGGCGGGGTATAGATACGCAGTATTTT
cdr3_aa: CASSERRGIDTQYF

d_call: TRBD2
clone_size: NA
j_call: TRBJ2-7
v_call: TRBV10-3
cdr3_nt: TGTGCCATCAGTGAGTCGGGACTAGCGCGGGAGCAGTACTTC
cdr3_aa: CAISESGLAREQYF

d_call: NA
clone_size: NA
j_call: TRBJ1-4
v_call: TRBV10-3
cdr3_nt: TGTGCCATCGCGGAGCAGGGTAGTAAGGAAAAACTGTTTTTT
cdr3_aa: CAIAEQGSKEKLFF

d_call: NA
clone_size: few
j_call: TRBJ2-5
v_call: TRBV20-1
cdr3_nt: TGCAGTGCTAGAGAGCCCTACTTTCAAGAGACCCAGTACTTC
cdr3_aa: CSAREPYFQETQYF

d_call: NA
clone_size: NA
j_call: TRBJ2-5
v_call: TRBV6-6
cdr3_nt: TGTGCCAGCAGGCCCAGACAAGAGACCCAGTACTTC
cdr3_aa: CASRPRQETQYF

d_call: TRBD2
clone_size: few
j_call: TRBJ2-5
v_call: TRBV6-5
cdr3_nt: TGTGCCAGCAGGGGCATAGCGGGGGGGGAAGAGACCCAGTACTTC
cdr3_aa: CASRGIAGGEETQYF

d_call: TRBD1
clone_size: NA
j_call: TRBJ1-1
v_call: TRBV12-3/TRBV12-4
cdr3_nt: TGTGTCAGCAGTTTCGGGACAGCGAACACTGAAGCTTTCTTT
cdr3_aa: CVSSFGTANTEAFF

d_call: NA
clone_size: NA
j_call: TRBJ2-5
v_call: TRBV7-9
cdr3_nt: TGTGCCAGCAGAGGATTCCCATTGTCCAAAGAGACCCAGTACTTC
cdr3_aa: CASRGFPLSKETQYF

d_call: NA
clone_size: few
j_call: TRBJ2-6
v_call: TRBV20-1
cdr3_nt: TGCAGTGCTCCCCCTACCGGGGCCAACGTCCTGACTTTC
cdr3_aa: CSAPPTGANVLTF

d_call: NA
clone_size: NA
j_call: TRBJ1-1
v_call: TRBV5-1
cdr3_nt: TGCGCCAGCAGCTCACAGGGACCAGGCACTGAAGCTTTCTTT
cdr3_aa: CASSSQGPGTEAFF

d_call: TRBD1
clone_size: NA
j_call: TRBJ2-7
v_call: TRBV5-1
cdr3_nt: TGCGCCAGCAGCGAGGGACAGGTAGGGTCTTACGAGCAGTACTTC
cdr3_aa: CASSEGQVGSYEQYF

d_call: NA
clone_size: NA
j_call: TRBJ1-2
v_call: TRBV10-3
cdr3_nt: TGTGCCATCAGGGACGGGACATACTACCAAATTCCCTACGGCTACACCTTC
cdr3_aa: CAIRDGTYYQIPYGYTF